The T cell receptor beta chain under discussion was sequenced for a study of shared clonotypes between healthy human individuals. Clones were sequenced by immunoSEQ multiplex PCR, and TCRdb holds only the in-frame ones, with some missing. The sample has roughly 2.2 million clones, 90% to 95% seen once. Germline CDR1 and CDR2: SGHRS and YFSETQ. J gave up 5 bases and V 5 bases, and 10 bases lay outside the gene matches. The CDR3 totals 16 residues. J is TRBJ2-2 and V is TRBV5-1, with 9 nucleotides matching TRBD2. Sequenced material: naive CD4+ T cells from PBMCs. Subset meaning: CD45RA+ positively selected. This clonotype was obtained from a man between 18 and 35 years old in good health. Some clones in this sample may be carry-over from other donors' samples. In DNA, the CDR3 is TGCGCCAGCAGTTTGATTAGCGGGAGAATTACCGGGGAGCTGTTTTTT. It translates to CASSLISGRITGELFF.